The rows below give T cell receptor beta chains drawn from one sample of a study of blood T cell repertoires in COVID-19. Repertoires were generated with immunoSEQ multiplex PCR, while TCRdb's copy carries only in-frame clones and drops some. The sample holds about 430,000 clones, roughly 90% seen once. The sequenced material came from peripheral blood. The source is a man aged 18 to 29 with COVID-19, enrolled during active disease. Both conserved end residues are part of each CDR3. A D gene is named only where the DNA matches it firmly.

TRBJ2-1,TRBV4-1,-,TGCGCCAGCAGCCAAGGGGCCCAGAGCTCCTACAATGAGCAGTTCTTC,CASSQGAQSSYNEQFF
TRBJ2-5,TRBV5-5,TRBD2,TGTGCCAGCAGCTTGGCTAGCGGAGAGACCCAGTACTTC,CASSLASGETQYF
TRBJ1-5,TRBV7-2,TRBD1,TGTGCCAGCAGCTCCGAGGGACAGGCGCAGCCCCAGCATTTT,CASSSEGQAQPQHF
TRBJ2-5,TRBV4-2,TRBD2,TGTGCCAGCAGCATAAACCTAGCGGGGGCTCGGGAGACCCAGTACTTC,CASSINLAGARETQYF
TRBJ2-3,TRBV5-1,-,TGCGCCAGCACGGGACAAGGGCGCACAGATACGCAGTATTTT,CASTGQGRTDTQYF
TRBJ1-2,TRBV4-1,TRBD1,TGCGCCAGCAGCCTTCACCCCGGGACAGGGGTGGAAAAATATGGCTACACCTTC,CASSLHPGTGVEKYGYTF
TRBJ2-7,TRBV4-1,TRBD2,TGCGCCAGCAGCCAAGGGCTAGCGGGCTTCTCCTACGAGCAGTACTTC,CASSQGLAGFSYEQYF
TRBJ2-6,TRBV5-1,TRBD1,TGCGCCAGCAGCCGACAGGGTCAAGGAGCTGGGGCCAACGTCCTGACTTTC,CASSRQGQGAGANVLTF
TRBJ2-5,TRBV7-9,TRBD1,TGTGCCAGCAGCCAAGGCACAACTGGGACAGGGGGCGGAGAGACCCAGTACTTC,CASSQGTTGTGGGETQYF
TRBJ1-1,TRBV29-1,-,TGCAGCGTTGATGTTGCGGGGGTCGGCACTGAAGCTTTCTTT,CSVDVAGVGTEAFF
TRBJ1-3,TRBV2,TRBD1,TGTGCCAGCAGTGATCCCGACAGGGCGAGCTCTGGAAACACCATATATTTT,CASSDPDRASSGNTIYF
TRBJ2-7,TRBV18,-,TGTGCCAGCTCACCATCCAGAAACTACGAGCAGTACTTC,CASSPSRNYEQYF
TRBJ2-7,TRBV6-6,-,TGTGCCAGCAGTTACGGTTCAGGGCGGTCCGAGCAGTACTTC,CASSYGSGRSEQYF
TRBJ1-2,TRBV5-1,TRBD1,TGCGCCAGCGGCCGAGACAGGGGTTCTAACTATGGCTACACCTTC,CASGRDRGSNYGYTF
TRBJ2-1,TRBV3-1/TRBV3-2,TRBD2,TGTGCCAGCAGCCAAGGCTTGCGGGGGGGCTCCTACAATGAGCAGTTCTTC,CASSQGLRGGSYNEQFF
TRBJ2-3,TRBV5-1,TRBD1,TGCGCCAGCAGCAAGACAGGGGGCTATGTGGTAGGAGATACGCAGTATTTT,CASSKTGGYVVGDTQYF
TRBJ1-1,TRBV12-3/TRBV12-4,-,TGTGCCAGCAGCCGGGGCACTGAAGCTTTCTTT,CASSRGTEAFF
TRBJ2-7,TRBV5-5,TRBD2,TGTGCCAGCAGCCGACTAGCGGACACCTACGAGCAGTACTTC,CASSRLADTYEQYF
TRBJ2-5,TRBV7-9,TRBD2,TGTGCCAGCAGTCGACGTCGGACTAGCGGCCTCCAAGAGACCCAGTACTTC,CASSRRRTSGLQETQYF
TRBJ2-2,TRBV7-9,TRBD1,TGTGCCAGCAGCTCGGGACAGGGGAACACCGGGGAGCTGTTTTTT,CASSSGQGNTGELFF
TRBJ1-1,TRBV10-1,-,TGCGCCAGCAGTGGCCGGCGGGGGTCGATGAACACTGAAGCTTTCTTT,CASSGRRGSMNTEAFF
TRBJ1-3,TRBV29-1,-,TGCAGCGCAAGGCCAGGGGCTGGAAACACCATATATTTT,CSARPGAGNTIYF
TRBJ1-2,TRBV19,TRBD1,TGTGCCAGTAGTATAGGGGACAGGAGATATCCTCGAAACTATGGCTACACCTTC,CASSIGDRRYPRNYGYTF
TRBJ2-1,TRBV9,-,TGTGCCAGCAGCGCATCTGGCAGCTCCTACAATGAGCAGTTCTTC,CASSASGSSYNEQFF
TRBJ1-1,TRBV10-2,-,TGCGCCAGCAGTGAGACTAGGTCCACTGAAGCTTTCTTT,CASSETRSTEAFF
TRBJ2-7,TRBV13,TRBD2,TGTGCCAGCAGCCTCGGGACTAGCGGGGAATACGAGCAGTACTTC,CASSLGTSGEYEQYF
TRBJ2-2,TRBV28,-,TGTGCCAGCAGTGGGGGGAGTAGCGGATTCACCGGGGAGCTGTTTTTT,CASSGGSSGFTGELFF
TRBJ2-6,TRBV5-1,-,TGCGCCAGCAGCTTCGACTTTAGTGGGGCCAACGTCCTGACTTTC,CASSFDFSGANVLTF
TRBJ2-7,TRBV5-6,-,TGTGCCAGCAGCCAGGGTAAGAGCTACGAGCAGTACTTC,CASSQGKSYEQYF
TRBJ2-2,TRBV2,TRBD2,TGTGCCAGCAGTGAAGCCTTCCTAGCGGGGAAATCCGGGGAGCTGTTTTTT,CASSEAFLAGKSGELFF
TRBJ2-7,TRBV18,-,TGTGCCAGCTCACCGCGACTTGATTACGAGCAGTACTTC,CASSPRLDYEQYF
TRBJ2-7,TRBV18,TRBD1,TGTGCCAGCTCACTAGCGGACAGGGTCGGCGAGCAGTACTTC,CASSLADRVGEQYF
TRBJ1-1,TRBV6-5,TRBD1,TGTGCCAGCAGTAACCAGGGGGCGTCTATGCCGTTGGCTTTCTTT,CASSNQGASMPLAFF
TRBJ2-5,TRBV18,TRBD2,TGTGCCAGCTCACCTCCGCTAGCGGGAATGTGGGAGACCCAGTACTTC,CASSPPLAGMWETQYF
TRBJ1-5,TRBV7-9,-,TGTGCCAGCAGCGGTGGGGGGGGCAATCAGCCCCAGCATTTT,CASSGGGGNQPQHF
TRBJ2-5,TRBV10-3,TRBD1,TGTGCCATCAGCCGGGACAGCCAAGAGACCCAGTACTTC,CAISRDSQETQYF
TRBJ2-5,TRBV5-1,-,TGCGCCAGCAGCTTCTCCGGGACAAATAAAGAGACCCAGTACTTC,CASSFSGTNKETQYF